Included here is one TCR beta chain sequence, with context. What it binds is not known. The sample belongs to a study of beta chain features in type 1 diabetes. Isolated RNA was reverse transcribed in full, so expressed TCRB transcripts were sequenced. Generated by immunoSEQ multiplex PCR, the TCRdb table keeps only in-frame clones and is missing some. Here the sample spans about 240,000 clones, approximately 15% being singletons. There are 16 residues in the CDR3. Per germline, CDR1 SGHDT and CDR2 YYEEEE. The junction had 6 bases not matched to a gene; V was cut back by 4 bases and J by 1 base. Study-wide results and limits: TCRB CDR3s were moderately but significantly shorter in Type 1 diabetes patients in all four CD4+ subsets.

What was sequenced was naive CD4+ T cells from blood. The V call is TRBV5-6, the J call TRBJ2-3; 10 bases agree with TRBD2. This TCR was recovered from a young man with type 1 diabetes. CDR3 coding DNA: TGTGCCAGCAGCCTGGCGCTAGCGGGGGGCACAGATACGCAGTATTTT. Its translation is CASSLALAGGTDTQYF.